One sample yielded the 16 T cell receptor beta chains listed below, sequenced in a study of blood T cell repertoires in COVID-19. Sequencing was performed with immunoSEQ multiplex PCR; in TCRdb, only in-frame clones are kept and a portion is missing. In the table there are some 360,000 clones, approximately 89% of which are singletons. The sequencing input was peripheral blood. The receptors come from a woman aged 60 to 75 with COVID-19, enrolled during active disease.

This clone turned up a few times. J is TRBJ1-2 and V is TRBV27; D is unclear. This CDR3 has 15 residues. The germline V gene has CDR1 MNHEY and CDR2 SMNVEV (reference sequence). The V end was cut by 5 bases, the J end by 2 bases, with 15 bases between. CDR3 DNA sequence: TGTGCCAGCAGTCCATTCCCGACCGGGAACTATGGCTACACCTTC. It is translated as CASSPFPTGNYGYTF.

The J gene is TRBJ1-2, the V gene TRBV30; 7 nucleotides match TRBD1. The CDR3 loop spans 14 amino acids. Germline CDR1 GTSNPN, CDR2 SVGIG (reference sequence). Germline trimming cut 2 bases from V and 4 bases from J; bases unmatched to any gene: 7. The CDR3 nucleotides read TGTGCCTGGAGTCACCGGGACAGAGGCTATGGCTACACCTTC. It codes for CAWSHRDRGYGYTF.

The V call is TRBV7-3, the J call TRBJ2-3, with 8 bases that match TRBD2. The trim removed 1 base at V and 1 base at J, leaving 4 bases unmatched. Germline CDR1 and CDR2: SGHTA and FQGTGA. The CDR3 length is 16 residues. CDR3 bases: TGTGCCAGCAGCTTAAGGAGAGCGGGGGGCACAGATACGCAGTATTTT. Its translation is CASSLRRAGGTDTQYF.

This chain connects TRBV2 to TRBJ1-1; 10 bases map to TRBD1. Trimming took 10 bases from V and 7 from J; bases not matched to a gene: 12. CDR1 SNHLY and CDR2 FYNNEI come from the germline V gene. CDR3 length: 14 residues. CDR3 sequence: CAISWDRGVSEAFF. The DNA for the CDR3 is TGTGCCATCTCCTGGGACAGGGGAGTAAGTGAAGCTTTCTTT.

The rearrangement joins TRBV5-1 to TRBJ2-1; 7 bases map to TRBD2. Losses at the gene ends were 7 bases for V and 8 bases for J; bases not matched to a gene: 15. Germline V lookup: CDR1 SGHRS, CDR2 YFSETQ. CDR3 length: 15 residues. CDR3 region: CASGHWDYSTDEQFF. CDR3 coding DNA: TGCGCCAGCGGCCATTGGGACTACAGCACGGATGAGCAGTTCTTC.

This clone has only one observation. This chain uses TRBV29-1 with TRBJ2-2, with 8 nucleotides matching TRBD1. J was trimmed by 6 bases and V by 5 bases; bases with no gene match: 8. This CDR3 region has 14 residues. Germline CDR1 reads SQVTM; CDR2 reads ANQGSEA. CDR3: CSVRQGTFAGELFF. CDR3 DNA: TGCAGCGTTAGACAGGGGACTTTCGCCGGGGAGCTGTTTTTT.

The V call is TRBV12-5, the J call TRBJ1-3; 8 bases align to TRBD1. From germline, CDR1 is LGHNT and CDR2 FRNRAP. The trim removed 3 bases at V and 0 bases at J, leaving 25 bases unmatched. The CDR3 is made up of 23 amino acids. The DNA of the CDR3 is TGTGCTAGTGGTTTCCCTACCAAACCTTGGACATGGGGGACAGGCTTCTCTGGAAACACCATATATTTT. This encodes CASGFPTKPWTWGTGFSGNTIYF. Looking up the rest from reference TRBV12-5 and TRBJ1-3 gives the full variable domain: DARVTQTPRHKVTEMGQEVTMRCQPILGHNTVFWYRQTMMQGLELLAYFRNRAPLDDSGMPKDRFSAEMPDATLATLKIQPSEPRDSAVYFCASGFPTKPWTWGTGFSGNTIYFGEGSWLTVV.

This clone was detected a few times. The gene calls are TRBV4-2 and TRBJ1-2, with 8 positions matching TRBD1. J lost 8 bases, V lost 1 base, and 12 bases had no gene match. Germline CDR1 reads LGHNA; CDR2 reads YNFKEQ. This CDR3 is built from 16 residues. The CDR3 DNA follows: TGTGCCAGCAGCCAAGTTCAGGCGACAGGGGTAAGAGGCTACACCTTC. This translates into CASSQVQATGVRGYTF.

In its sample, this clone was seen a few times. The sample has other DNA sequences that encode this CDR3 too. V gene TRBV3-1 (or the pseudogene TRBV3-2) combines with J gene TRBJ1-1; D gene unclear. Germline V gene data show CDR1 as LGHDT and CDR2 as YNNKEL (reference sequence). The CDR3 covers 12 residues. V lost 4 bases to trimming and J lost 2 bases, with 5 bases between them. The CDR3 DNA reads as TGTGCCAGCAGCCTTATAAACACTGAAGCTTTCTTT. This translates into CASSLINTEAFF.

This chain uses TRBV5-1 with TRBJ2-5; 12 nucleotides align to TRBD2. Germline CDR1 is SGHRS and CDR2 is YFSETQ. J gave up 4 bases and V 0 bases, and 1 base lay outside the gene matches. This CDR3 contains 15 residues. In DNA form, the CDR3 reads TGCGCCAGCAGCTTGGGGACTAGCGGGGCAGAGACCCAGTACTTC. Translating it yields CASSLGTSGAETQYF.

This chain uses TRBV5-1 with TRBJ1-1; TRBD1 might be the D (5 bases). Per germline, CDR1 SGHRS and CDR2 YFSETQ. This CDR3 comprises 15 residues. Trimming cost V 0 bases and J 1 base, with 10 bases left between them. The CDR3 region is CASSLGFGGNTEAFF. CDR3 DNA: TGCGCCAGCAGCTTGGGGTTCGGGGGGAACACTGAAGCTTTCTTT.

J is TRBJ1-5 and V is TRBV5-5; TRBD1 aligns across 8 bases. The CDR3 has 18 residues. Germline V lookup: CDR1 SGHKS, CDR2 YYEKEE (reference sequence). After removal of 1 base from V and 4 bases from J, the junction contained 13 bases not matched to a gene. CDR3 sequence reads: CASSLLDRDSLRNQPQHF. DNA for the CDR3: TGTGCCAGCAGCTTGCTGGACAGGGACAGTCTAAGGAATCAGCCCCAGCATTTT.

The CDR3 DNA reads as TGTGCCAGCAGCCAAGATCGGGGCGTCAGGGGTTCACCCCTCCACTTT. This gives the protein CASSQDRGVRGSPLHF. The J gene is TRBJ1-6, the V gene TRBV4-2, with D tentatively TRBD1 (6 bases). CDR1 and CDR2 (germline): LGHNA, YNFKEQ. This CDR3 region has 16 residues. The germline V and J ends were trimmed by 0 bases and 9 bases, with 15 bases remaining between them.

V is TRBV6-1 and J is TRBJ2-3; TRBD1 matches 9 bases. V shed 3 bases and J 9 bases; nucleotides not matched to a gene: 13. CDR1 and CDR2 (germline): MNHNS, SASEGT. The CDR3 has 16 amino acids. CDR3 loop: CASSDSSGQGRRTQYF. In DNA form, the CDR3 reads TGTGCCAGCAGTGATTCCTCGGGACAGGGAAGGAGGACGCAGTATTTT.

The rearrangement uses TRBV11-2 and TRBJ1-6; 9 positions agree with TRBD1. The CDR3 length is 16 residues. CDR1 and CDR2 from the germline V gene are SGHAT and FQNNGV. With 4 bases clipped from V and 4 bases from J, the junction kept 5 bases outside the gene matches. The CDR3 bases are TGTGCCAGCAGCTCGGGGACAGGGTGGTATAATTCACCCCTCCACTTT. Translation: CASSSGTGWYNSPLHF.

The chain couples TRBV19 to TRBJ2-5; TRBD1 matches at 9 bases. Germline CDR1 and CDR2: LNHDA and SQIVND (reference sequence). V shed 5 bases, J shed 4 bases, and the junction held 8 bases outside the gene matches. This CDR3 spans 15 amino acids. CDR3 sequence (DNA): TGTGCCAGTAGTTACGGACAGGGGATTGGAGAGACCCAGTACTTC. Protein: CASSYGQGIGETQYF.